These 24 T cell receptor beta chains originate from one sample sequenced in a study of shared clonotypes between healthy human individuals. Data came from immunoSEQ multiplex PCR; TCRdb stores just in-frame clones and leaves some out. This table has approximately 2,200,000 clones, more than 85% appearing once. Naive CD8 cells lacked CD45RO and underwent positive selection for CCR7, leaving out terminally differentiated effector memory CD45RA+ cells. The specimen sequenced was naive CD8+ T cells from PBMCs. The receptors stem from a man aged 18-30 years in good health. Some clones in this sample may be carry-over from other donors' samples.

This clone appeared a few times. The chain joins TRBV28 to TRBJ1-1; no reliable D call. The germline CDR1 and CDR2 sequences are MDHEN and SYDVKM. V dropped 3 bases and J dropped 1 base, with 9 bases sitting between them. The CDR3 sequence is 14 residues long. The CDR3: CASSFLLPNTEAFF. CDR3 in DNA: TGTGCCAGCAGTTTCCTACTCCCGAACACTGAAGCTTTCTTT.

Regarding this clone: Distinct nucleotide sequences in the sample also encode this CDR3. V gene TRBV27 combines with J gene TRBJ1-2; D is uncertain. This CDR3 has 14 amino acids. Germline CDR1 MNHEY, CDR2 SMNVEV (reference sequence). V was trimmed by 2 bases and J by 1 base, leaving 8 bases between them. The CDR3 loop reads CASSLIGSNYGYTF. The CDR3 region has the DNA TGTGCCAGCAGTTTAATCGGGAGTAACTATGGCTACACCTTC.

This clone was counted only a few times. V gene TRBV15 combines with J gene TRBJ2-3; D gene unclear. Between the trimmed V and J ends, which lost 6 bases and 0 bases, there was a span of 7 bases. Germline V gene sequence: CDR1 LNHNV, CDR2 YYDKDF (reference sequence). There are 13 residues in the CDR3. The CDR3 region has the DNA TGTGCCACCAGGGGTCCTAGCACAGATACGCAGTATTTT. Its protein product is CATRGPSTDTQYF.

V and J are TRBV13 and TRBJ2-7; a possible D gene is TRBD2 (6 bases). Germline values: CDR1 PRHDT, CDR2 FYEKMQ (reference sequence). Trimming took off 3 bases at V and 0 bases at J, with 12 bases between the two ends. The CDR3 is made up of 15 amino acids. In DNA, the CDR3 is TGTGCCAGCAGCTTGGGGGGATTTAGCTCCTACGAGCAGTACTTC. Translated, it gives CASSLGGFSSYEQYF. The full variable domain, with the rest looked up from reference TRBV13 and TRBJ2-7, is AAGVIQSPRHLIKEKRETATLKCYPIPRHDTVYWYQQGPGQDPQFLISFYEKMQSDKGSIPDRFSAQQFSDYHSELNMSSLELGDSALYFCASSLGGFSSYEQYFGPGTRLTVT.

The chain joins TRBV6-5 to TRBJ2-3, with D maybe TRBD1 (6 bases). Germline-derived CDR1 and CDR2 are MNHEY and SVGAGI. Trimming pared 7 bases from V and 7 bases from J, leaving 15 bases between. The CDR3 contains 13 residues. CDR3 sequence reads: CASTDRGGNTQYF. In nucleotides, the CDR3 is TGTGCCAGCACCGACCGAGGGGGAAATACGCAGTATTTT.

J is TRBJ1-1 and V is TRBV2, with 9 bases matching TRBD1. The CDR3 has 16 residues. Germline V gene lookup returns CDR1 SNHLY and CDR2 FYNNEI. Trimming at V came to 6 bases and at J to 4 bases, leaving 12 bases not matched to a gene. The DNA for the CDR3 is TGTGCCAGCAGACAGAGACAGGGGGTCGTGAGCACTGAAGCTTTCTTT. Protein product: CASRQRQGVVSTEAFF.

The chain has TRBV27 and TRBJ1-2; TRBD1 matches 11 bases. Germline lookup yields CDR1 MNHEY and CDR2 SMNVEV (reference sequence). This CDR3 is built from 16 residues. The junction had 9 bases not matched to a gene; V was cut back by 2 bases and J by 7 bases. CDR3 loop: CASSLIGQGAVRGYTF. The CDR3 region has the DNA TGTGCCAGCAGTTTAATAGGACAGGGGGCTGTTCGTGGCTACACCTTC.

The chain carries TRBV27 and TRBJ2-1, with a possible D match to TRBD2 (5 bases). V was cut by 2 bases and J by 5 bases, with 10 bases left in between. The CDR3 extends over 14 amino acids. Germline CDR1 reads MNHEY; CDR2 reads SMNVEV (reference sequence). CDR3 region: CASSLVGAHNEQFF. The DNA for the CDR3 is TGTGCCAGCAGTTTAGTGGGAGCCCACAATGAGCAGTTCTTC.

This sequence joins TRBV28 and TRBJ1-2; D remains ambiguous. The V and J ends lost 1 base and 8 bases respectively, with 17 bases between them. The CDR3 runs to 15 residues. Per the germline V gene, CDR1 is MDHEN and CDR2 is SYDVKM. The CDR3 DNA is TGTGCCAGCAGTTTATATCTAGAGGTCATCGAGGGCTACACCTTC. Its translation: CASSLYLEVIEGYTF.

In this sample, this clone turned up once. V gene TRBV5-4 combines with J gene TRBJ1-4; D is undetermined. Trimming took 4 bases from V and 5 from J, leaving 9 bases between them. There are 13 residues in the CDR3. Germline CDR1 is SGHNT and CDR2 is YYREEE (reference sequence). DNA of the CDR3: TGTGCCAGCAGCGTTCCGGGGAATGAAAAACTGTTTTTT. Its translation: CASSVPGNEKLFF.

The chain couples TRBV5-5 to TRBJ2-7; possibly TRBD1 for D (7 bases). This CDR3 is built from 15 residues. Germline V CDR1 and CDR2: SGHKS, YYEKEE (reference sequence). V was shortened by 3 bases and J by 2 bases, with 15 bases between the two germline ends. DNA of the CDR3: TGTGCCAGCAGCTGGCGGGACAGTGAACCCTACGAGCAGTACTTC. Translated: CASSWRDSEPYEQYF.

J is TRBJ2-2 and V is TRBV5-1, with D perhaps matching TRBD1 or TRBD2 (5 bases each). This CDR3 is built from 16 residues. CDR1 and CDR2 from the germline V gene are SGHRS and YFSETQ. V lost 3 bases, J lost 4 bases, and 16 bases lay in between. CDR3 sequence (DNA): TGCGCCAGCAGCTCGCCGGGGCAGGGCGTCACCGGGGAGCTGTTTTTT. Translation: CASSSPGQGVTGELFF. Combining the CDR3 with reference TRBV5-1 and TRBJ2-2 gives the whole variable domain KAGVTQTPRYLIKTRGQQVTLSCSPISGHRSVSWYQQTPGQGLQFLFEYFSETQRNKGNFPGRFSGRQFSNSRSEMNVSTLELGDSALYLCASSSPGQGVTGELFFGEGSRLTVL.

V and J are TRBV5-6 and TRBJ2-7, with D possibly matching TRBD1 (5 bases). CDR3 length: 14 residues. CDR1 SGHDT and CDR2 YYEEEE come from the germline V gene. V was pared by 0 bases and J by 5 bases, with 12 bases between. This chain's CDR3 is CASSLETAIHEQYF. CDR3 sequence (DNA): TGTGCCAGCAGCTTGGAGACAGCTATCCACGAGCAGTACTTC.

The rearrangement links TRBV29-1 to TRBJ2-7; D is ambiguous. The CDR3 loop spans 10 amino acids. Trimming took 6 bases from V and 5 from J, leaving 8 bases between them. Per the germline V gene, CDR1 is SQVTM and CDR2 is ANQGSEA. The CDR3 DNA is TGCAGCGTCGGCACCGACGAGCAGTACTTC. It translates to CSVGTDEQYF.

The V and J genes are TRBV30 and TRBJ2-3, with a weak D call TRBD1 (5 bases). Trimming pared 0 bases from V and 5 bases from J, leaving 15 bases between. Germline CDR1 reads GTSNPN; CDR2 reads SVGIG (reference sequence). The CDR3 covers 15 residues. This chain's CDR3 is CAWSVLGLTIDTQYF. The CDR3 DNA reads TGTGCCTGGAGTGTGCTGGGGCTAACCATAGATACGCAGTATTTT.

This clone occurred a few times. In DNA, the CDR3 is TGTGCCAGCCGGGACAGGGGGAACACTGAAGCTTTCTTT. Translating gives CASRDRGNTEAFF. V and J are TRBV14 and TRBJ1-1; 10 bases are shared with TRBD1. Germline CDR1 is SGHDN and CDR2 is FVKESK. J lost 1 base, V lost 8 bases, and 1 base had no gene match. CDR3 size: 13 residues.

The sample holds one count of this clone. The rearrangement links TRBV11-2 to TRBJ2-1; TRBD2 matches 7 bases. The V gene end was trimmed by 0 bases and the J gene end by 8 bases; junction bases not matched to a gene: 4. This CDR3 spans 14 amino acids. Germline CDR1 is SGHAT and CDR2 is FQNNGV. CDR3 sequence reads: CASSLDRRGDEQFF. The CDR3 DNA reads TGTGCCAGCAGCTTAGATCGCCGGGGGGATGAGCAGTTCTTC. Filled out from reference TRBV11-2 and TRBJ2-1, the complete variable domain reads EAGVAQSPRYKIIEKRQSVAFWCNPISGHATLYWYQQILGQGPKLLIQFQNNGVVDDSQLPKDRFSAERLKGVDSTLKIQPAKLEDSAVYLCASSLDRRGDEQFFGPGTRLTVL.

V gene TRBV16 combines with J gene TRBJ1-4; D is unclear. Trimming took 0 bases from V and 8 from J, leaving 13 bases between them. The germline CDR1 and CDR2 sequences are KGHSY and FQNENV. The CDR3 covers 15 residues. The CDR3: CASSQSIRPGEKLFF. The CDR3 bases are TGTGCCAGCAGCCAATCTATACGGCCGGGGGAAAAACTGTTTTTT.

The chain is built from TRBV4-3 and TRBJ2-7, with 10 bases that match TRBD1. The V gene end was trimmed by 5 bases and the J gene end by 5 bases; junction bases not matched to a gene: 9. Germline assignment: CDR1 LGHNA and CDR2 YSLEER. This CDR3 has 15 residues. This chain's CDR3 is CASSDRDRGADEQYF. The CDR3 coding sequence is TGCGCCAGCAGCGACCGGGACAGGGGAGCTGACGAGCAGTACTTC.

The CDR3 here is CASSVGIGGPLKDTQYF. The DNA for the CDR3 is TGTGCCAGCAGCGTAGGGATAGGGGGCCCCCTCAAAGATACGCAGTATTTT. The chain combines TRBV9 with TRBJ2-3; TRBD1 aligns across 7 bases. This CDR3 has 17 residues. Unmatched junction bases numbered 12, after V lost 0 bases and J lost 5 bases. CDR1 is SGDLS, CDR2 YYNGEE, per germline. Drawing the rest from reference TRBV9 and TRBJ2-3, the complete variable domain is DSGVTQTPKHLITATGQRVTLRCSPRSGDLSVYWYQQSLDQGLQFLIQYYNGEERAKGNILERFSAQQFPDLHSELNLSSLELGDSALYFCASSVGIGGPLKDTQYFGPGTRLTVL.

As to this clone: Other DNA sequences from this sample encode an identical CDR3 as well. The chain employs TRBV7-9 and TRBJ2-7, with a tentative D call TRBD2 (6 bases). The length of the CDR3 is 14 residues. The germline gives CDR1 SEHNR, CDR2 FQNEAQ (reference sequence). Trimming shortened V by 5 bases and J by 1 base, and 12 bases separated the two germline ends. CDR3 residues: CASSRGGRSYEQYF. CDR3 bases: TGTGCCAGCAGCCGAGGAGGGAGGTCCTACGAGCAGTACTTC. Based on the CDR3 plus reference TRBV7-9 and TRBJ2-7, the full variable domain is DTGVSQNPRHKITKRGQNVTFRCDPISEHNRLYWYRQTLGQGPEFLTYFQNEAQLEKSRLLSDRFSAERPKGSFSTLEIQRTEQGDSAMYLCASSRGGRSYEQYFGPGTRLTVT.

The chain combines TRBV2 with TRBJ2-7; 8 nucleotides align to TRBD2. V lost 11 bases to trimming and J lost 2 bases; unmatched junction nucleotides: 8. The CDR3 sequence is 13 residues long. CDR1 is SNHLY, CDR2 FYNNEI, per germline. The CDR3 nucleotides read TGTGCCGGGGGCGGGGGGCGCCCCTACGAGCAGTACTTC. Amino acids: CAGGGGRPYEQYF.

The J gene is TRBJ2-2, the V gene TRBV29-1; D not certain. Trimming cost V 4 bases and J 1 base, with 7 bases left between them. The germline CDR1 and CDR2 sequences are SQVTM and ANQGSEA. This CDR3 is built from 13 residues. Here the CDR3 DNA reads TGCAGCGTTGTACCCGAGAACACCGGGGAGCTGTTTTTT. Translated, it gives CSVVPENTGELFF.

J is TRBJ2-6 and V is TRBV27; 9 bases are shared with TRBD1. This CDR3 contains 19 residues. The trim removed 6 bases at V and 1 base at J, leaving 13 bases unmatched. Germline V lookup: CDR1 MNHEY, CDR2 SMNVEV (reference sequence). CDR3 nucleotide sequence: TGTGCCAGCAGACTCATGCGACAGGGGGGTCGGTCTGGGGCCAACGTCCTGACTTTC. This translates into CASRLMRQGGRSGANVLTF. Full variable domain (rest looked up from reference TRBV27 and TRBJ2-6): EAQVTQNPRYLITVTGKKLTVTCSQNMNHEYMSWYRQDPGLGLRQIYYSMNVEVTDKGDVPEGYKVSRKEKRNFPLILESPSPNQTSLYFCASRLMRQGGRSGANVLTFGAGSRLTVL.